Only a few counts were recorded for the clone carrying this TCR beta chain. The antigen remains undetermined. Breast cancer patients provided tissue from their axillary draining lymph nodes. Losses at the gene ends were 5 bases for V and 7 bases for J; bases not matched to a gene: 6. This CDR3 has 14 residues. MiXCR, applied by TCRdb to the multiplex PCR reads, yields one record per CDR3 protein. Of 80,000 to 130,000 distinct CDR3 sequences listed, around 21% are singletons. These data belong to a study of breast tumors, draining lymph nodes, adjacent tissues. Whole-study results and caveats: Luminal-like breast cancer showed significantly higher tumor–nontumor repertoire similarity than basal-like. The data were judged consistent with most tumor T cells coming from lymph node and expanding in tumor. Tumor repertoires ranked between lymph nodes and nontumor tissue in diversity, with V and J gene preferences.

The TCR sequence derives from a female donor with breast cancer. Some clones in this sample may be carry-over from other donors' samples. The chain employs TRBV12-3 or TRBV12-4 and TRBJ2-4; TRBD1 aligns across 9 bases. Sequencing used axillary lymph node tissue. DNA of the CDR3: TGTGCCAGCAGTCGTACAGGGGGCGACAACATTCAGTACTTC. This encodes CASSRTGGDNIQYF.